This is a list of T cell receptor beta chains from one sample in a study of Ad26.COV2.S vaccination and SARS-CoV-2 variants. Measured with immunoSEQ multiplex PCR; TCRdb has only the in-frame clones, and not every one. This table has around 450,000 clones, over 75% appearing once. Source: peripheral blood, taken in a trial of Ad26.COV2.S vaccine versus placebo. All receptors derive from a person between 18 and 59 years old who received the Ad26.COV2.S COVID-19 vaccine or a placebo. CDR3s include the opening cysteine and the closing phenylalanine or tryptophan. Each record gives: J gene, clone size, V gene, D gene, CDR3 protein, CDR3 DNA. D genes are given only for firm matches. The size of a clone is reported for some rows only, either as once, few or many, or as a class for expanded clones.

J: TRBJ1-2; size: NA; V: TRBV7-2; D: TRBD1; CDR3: CASSFTGAGGESVYGYTF; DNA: TGTGCCAGCAGCTTTACGGGGGCAGGGGGCGAATCTGTCTATGGCTACACCTTC
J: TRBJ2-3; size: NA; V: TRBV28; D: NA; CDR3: CASSTTSPDTQYF; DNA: TGTGCCAGCAGTACAACTAGCCCAGATACGCAGTATTTT
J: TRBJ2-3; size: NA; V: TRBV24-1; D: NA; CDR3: CATGAGGADTQYF; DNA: TGTGCCACCGGGGCCGGGGGTGCAGATACGCAGTATTTT
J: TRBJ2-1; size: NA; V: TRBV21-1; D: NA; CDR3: CASPVSTDYNEQFF; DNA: TGTGCCAGCCCGGTCTCCACAGACTACAATGAGCAGTTCTTC
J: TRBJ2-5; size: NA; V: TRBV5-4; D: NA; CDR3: CASSLADGIQETQYF; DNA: TGTGCCAGCAGCTTGGCCGATGGAATTCAAGAGACCCAGTACTTC
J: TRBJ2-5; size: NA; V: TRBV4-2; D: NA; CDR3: CASTRLSSAASETQYF; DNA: TGTGCCAGCACAAGGCTATCTTCGGCGGCGTCAGAGACCCAGTACTTC
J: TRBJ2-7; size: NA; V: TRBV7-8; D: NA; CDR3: CASSLGLLPSEGYF; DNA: TGTGCCAGCAGCTTAGGACTACTCCCCTCCGAGGGGTACTTC
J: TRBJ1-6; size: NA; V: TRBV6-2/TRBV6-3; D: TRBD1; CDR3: CASSPGTGISPLHF; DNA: TGTGCCAGCAGTCCCGGGACAGGGATTTCACCCCTCCACTTT
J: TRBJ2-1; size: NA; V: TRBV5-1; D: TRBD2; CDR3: CASTLGTSAYNEQFF; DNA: TGCGCCAGCACCCTCGGGACTAGCGCTTACAATGAGCAGTTCTTC
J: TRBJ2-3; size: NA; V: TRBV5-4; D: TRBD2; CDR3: CASSPGGRLSSTDTQYF; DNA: TGTGCCAGCAGCCCGGGAGGCAGGCTTTCTAGCACAGATACGCAGTATTTT
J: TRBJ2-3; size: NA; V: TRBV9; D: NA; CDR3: CASSVDMALDTQYF; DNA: TGTGCCAGCAGCGTAGATATGGCTTTAGATACGCAGTATTTT
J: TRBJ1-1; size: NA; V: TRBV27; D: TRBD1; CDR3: CASSQGGGGNTEAFF; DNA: TGTGCCAGCAGTCAAGGAGGGGGCGGAAACACTGAAGCTTTCTTT
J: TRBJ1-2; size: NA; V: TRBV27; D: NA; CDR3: CASSPPDSSSLYTF; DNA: TGTGCCAGCAGTCCTCCCGACAGCTCATCCCTCTACACCTTC
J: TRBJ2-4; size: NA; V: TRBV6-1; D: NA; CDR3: CASSEAGIGGGAKNIQYF; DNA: TGTGCCAGCAGTGAAGCGGGGATAGGGGGGGGAGCCAAAAACATTCAGTACTTC
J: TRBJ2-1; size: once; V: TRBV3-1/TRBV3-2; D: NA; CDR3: CASSQGGVEQFF; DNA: TGTGCCAGCAGCCAAGGGGGAGTTGAGCAGTTCTTC
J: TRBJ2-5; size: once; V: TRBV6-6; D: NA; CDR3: CASSYSNFQETQYF; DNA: TGTGCCAGCAGTTACTCGAACTTCCAAGAGACCCAGTACTTC
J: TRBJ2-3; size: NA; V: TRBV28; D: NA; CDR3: CASSLSLATTRTDTQYF; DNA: TGTGCCAGCAGTTTAAGCCTAGCGACGACGCGCACAGATACGCAGTATTTT
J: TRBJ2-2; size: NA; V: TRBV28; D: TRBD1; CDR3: CAIGTGVSGELFF; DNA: TGTGCCATTGGGACAGGGGTTTCCGGGGAGCTGTTTTTT
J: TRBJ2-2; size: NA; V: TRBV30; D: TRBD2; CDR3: CAWSLRLAATGELFF; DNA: TGTGCCTGGAGTCTAAGACTAGCGGCTACCGGGGAGCTGTTTTTT
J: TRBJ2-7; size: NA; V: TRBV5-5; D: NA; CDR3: CASSDWTEQYF; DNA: TGTGCCAGCAGCGATTGGACCGAGCAGTACTTC
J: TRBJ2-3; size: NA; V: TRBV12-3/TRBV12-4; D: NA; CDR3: CASSLDRDDTQYF; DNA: TGTGCCAGCAGTTTAGACAGGGATGATACGCAGTATTTT
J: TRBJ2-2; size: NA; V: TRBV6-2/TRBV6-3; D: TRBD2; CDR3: CASSYRASGGFFRTGELFF; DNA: TGTGCCAGCAGTTACAGGGCTAGCGGGGGTTTTTTTCGCACCGGGGAGCTGTTTTTT
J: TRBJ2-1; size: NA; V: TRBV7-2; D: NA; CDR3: CASSLAGNRVRVF; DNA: TGTGCCAGCAGCTTAGCGGGGAATCGGGTTAGGGTCTTC
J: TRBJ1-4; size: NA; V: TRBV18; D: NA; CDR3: CASSPKQGFEEKLFF; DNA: TGTGCCAGCTCACCAAAACAGGGATTTGAAGAAAAACTGTTTTTT
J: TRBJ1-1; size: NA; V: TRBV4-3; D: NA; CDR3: CASSQGFVEGEAFF; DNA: TGCGCCAGCAGCCAAGGGTTTGTAGAAGGTGAAGCTTTCTTT
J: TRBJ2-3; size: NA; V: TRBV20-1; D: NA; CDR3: CSASPGVTDTQYF; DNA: TGCAGTGCTAGTCCGGGAGTAACAGATACGCAGTATTTT
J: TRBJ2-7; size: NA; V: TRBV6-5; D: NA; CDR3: CASSYSGGDSYEQYF; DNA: TGTGCCAGCAGTTACTCGGGCGGAGATTCCTACGAGCAGTACTTC
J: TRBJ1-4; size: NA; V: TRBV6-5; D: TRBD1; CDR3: CASSSRDRTNEKLFF; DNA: TGTGCCAGCAGTTCCCGGGACAGAACTAATGAAAAACTGTTTTTT
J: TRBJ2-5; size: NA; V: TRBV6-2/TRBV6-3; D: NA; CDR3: CASSYDLLKTQYF; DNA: TGTGCCAGCAGTTACGACCTTCTAAAGACCCAGTACTTC
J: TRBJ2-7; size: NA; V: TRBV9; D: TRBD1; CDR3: CASSVGQGIHEQYF; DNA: TGTGCCAGCAGCGTAGGACAGGGGATCCACGAGCAGTACTTC
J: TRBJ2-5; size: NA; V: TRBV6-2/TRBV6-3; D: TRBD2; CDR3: CASSTSGRNQETQYF; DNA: TGTGCCAGCAGTACTAGCGGTAGGAACCAAGAGACCCAGTACTTC
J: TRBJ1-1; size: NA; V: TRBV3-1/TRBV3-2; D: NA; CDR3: CASSQEVLFIRRANTEAFF; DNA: TGTGCCAGCAGCCAAGAGGTCTTGTTTATCCGCAGGGCGAACACTGAAGCTTTCTTT
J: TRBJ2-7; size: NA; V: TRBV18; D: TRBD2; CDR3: CASSPPGLADYEQYF; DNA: TGTGCCAGCTCACCGCCTGGACTAGCGGACTACGAGCAGTACTTC
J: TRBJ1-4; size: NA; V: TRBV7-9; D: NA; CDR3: CASSTHGGTNEKLFF; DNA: TGTGCCAGCAGCACCCACGGAGGTACTAATGAAAAACTGTTTTTT
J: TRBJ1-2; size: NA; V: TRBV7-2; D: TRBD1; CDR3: CASSRDRTNYGYTF; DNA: TGTGCCAGCAGCCGGGACAGAACCAACTATGGCTACACCTTC
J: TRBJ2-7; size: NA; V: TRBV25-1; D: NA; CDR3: CASRHSGTRPYEQYF; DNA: TGTGCCAGCAGGCATTCCGGGACTCGTCCCTACGAGCAGTACTTC
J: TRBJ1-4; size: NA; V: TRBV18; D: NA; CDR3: CASSPPGTYNEKLFF; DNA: TGTGCCAGCTCACCACCCGGGACCTATAATGAAAAACTGTTTTTT
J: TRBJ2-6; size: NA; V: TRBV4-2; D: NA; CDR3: CASSQDRWGSGANVLTF; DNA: TGTGCCAGCAGCCAAGATCGCTGGGGTTCTGGGGCCAACGTCCTGACTTTC
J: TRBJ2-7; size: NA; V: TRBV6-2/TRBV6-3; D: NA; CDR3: CASSYSIIRSYEQYF; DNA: TGTGCCAGCAGTTACTCCATTATTCGCTCCTACGAGCAGTACTTC
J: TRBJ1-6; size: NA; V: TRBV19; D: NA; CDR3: CASSISGADVFVSPLHF; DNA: TGTGCCAGTAGTATATCGGGCGCGGACGTTTTCGTTTCACCCCTCCACTTT
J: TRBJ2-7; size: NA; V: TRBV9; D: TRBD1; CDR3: CASSPGQGVSYEQYF; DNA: TGTGCCAGCAGCCCCGGACAGGGGGTCTCCTACGAGCAGTACTTC